This is a list of T cell receptor beta chains from one sample in a study of T cell repertoires in cytomegalovirus infection. TCRdb called the reads again in MiXCR, with one record for every CDR3 protein. Of around 900,000 distinct CDR3 sequences listed, roughly 31% are singletons. What these receptors recognize is not known. Source: cultured CD8+ T cells from PBMCs, taken from culture after CMV antigen stimulation. The receptors were gathered from a human donor in good health (CMV status not recorded). Some clones in this sample may be carry-over from other donors' samples. Both conserved end residues are part of each CDR3. D genes are given only for firm matches. Only part of the rows carry a size: once, few, many, or a class if the clone is expanded.

clone_size	v_call	d_call	j_call	cdr3_nt	cdr3_aa
-	TRBV6-5	-	TRBJ2-1	TGTGCCAGCAGCCAGGACAGCCTCTACAATGAGCAGTTCTTC	CASSQDSLYNEQFF
-	TRBV11-2	-	TRBJ1-3	TGTGCCAACAGCTTATTCTCTGAGGCTGGAAACACCATATATTTT	CANSLFSEAGNTIYF
-	TRBV20-1	TRBD1	TRBJ2-7	TGCAGTGCTAGAGATTGGAGCGGACAGGGGGCTTACGAGCAGTACTTC	CSARDWSGQGAYEQYF
-	TRBV2	-	TRBJ1-3	TGTGCCAGCAGCGAACAAAGGGACACCATATATTTT	CASSEQRDTIYF
-	TRBV19	-	TRBJ1-1	TGTGCCAGTAGGGTGGGGCTTACAGAAGCTTTCTTT	CASRVGLTEAFF
-	TRBV4-2	-	TRBJ1-4	TGTGCCAGCAGCCAAGTTGGGGAGCCTGCAACTAATGAAAAACTGTTTTTT	CASSQVGEPATNEKLFF
few	TRBV5-4	-	TRBJ1-2	TGTGCCAGCAGCTTGGTCCTCTCTGGCTACACCTTC	CASSLVLSGYTF
-	TRBV13	-	TRBJ1-2	TGTGCCAGCAGCTTACTACCGGGGACGCGGGATGGCTACACCTTC	CASSLLPGTRDGYTF
few	TRBV11-2	TRBD1	TRBJ2-1	TGTGCCAGCAAGCAGCCGGGACAGGGTTCCTACAATGAGCAGTTCTTC	CASKQPGQGSYNEQFF
few	TRBV6-5	-	TRBJ1-2	TGTGCCAGCAGTGTGCCCGGACAGCTATATGGCTACACCTTC	CASSVPGQLYGYTF
-	TRBV6-5	-	TRBJ1-1	TGTGCCAGCAGTTACTCGAGGGGTGCGAACACTGAAGCTTTCTTT	CASSYSRGANTEAFF
many	TRBV6-1	-	TRBJ1-6	TGTGCCAGCAGTGCCTCACCTTTGGCCTCACCCCTCCACTTT	CASSASPLASPLHF
few	TRBV6-1	-	TRBJ1-1	TGTGCCAGCCTCATCGGGACAAAATACACTGAAGCTTTCTTT	CASLIGTKYTEAFF
-	TRBV4-2	-	TRBJ1-3	TGTGCCAGCAGCGCGGCCGGTATGGAAAGGACCATATATTTT	CASSAAGMERTIYF
-	TRBV2	-	TRBJ2-7	TGTGCCAGCAGTACCACATTGGAAGTTCCCTACGAGCAGTACTTC	CASSTTLEVPYEQYF
once	TRBV19	-	TRBJ2-1	TGTGCCAGTACGGACCACCTCAATGAGCAGTTCTTC	CASTDHLNEQFF
few	TRBV27	-	TRBJ2-3	TGTGCCAGCAGTCCCCTGGCGGGGCCGCACGCAGATACGCAGTATTTT	CASSPLAGPHADTQYF
few	TRBV19	TRBD2	TRBJ2-1	TGTGCCAGTAGTCCGGGGACTAGCGGGGGGCTTCGCTCCTACAATGAGCAGTTCTTC	CASSPGTSGGLRSYNEQFF
-	TRBV7-8	-	TRBJ1-1	TGTGCCAGCAGCTCCTTTTTGGGGTACGATGAAGCTTTCTTT	CASSSFLGYDEAFF
-	TRBV9	TRBD1	TRBJ1-5	TGTGCCAGCAGCCTCACAGGGGTTCGCAATCAGCCCCAGCATTTT	CASSLTGVRNQPQHF